The sequence of this T cell receptor beta chain was determined in a study of regulatory T cells in long-lasting Graves disease (dated by TCRdb to the early 2020s). Context from the whole study: Patients with newly diagnosed Graves' disease had been on antithyroid drugs for under 3 months. Patients with persistent Graves' disease were compared with patients with newly diagnosed Graves' disease using TCR sequencing and RNA sequencing of peripheral blood. The study was conducted in China and was registered as a clinical trial. A total of some 33 samples were covered by TCR sequencing, comprising roughly 13 persistent and around 20 newly diagnosed Graves' disease patients.

As to this clonotype: Its binding antigen is unknown. There are no base qualities to consult, and no much larger clone falls within one base.

Findings and caveats that apply to the study as a whole: Persistent patients shared more public clonotypes among themselves (2,741) than newly diagnosed patients did (approximately 970). Preferential use of TRBV28, TRBJ1-2 and TRBJ2-5 was observed in persistent disease, whereas TRBV20-1 and TRBJ2-1 were favored in newly diagnosed disease. Sequencing and analysis were limited to the TCR beta chain. Persistent Graves' disease patients showed lower TCR Shannon entropy and fewer highly expanded clones than newly diagnosed patients, suggesting clonal expansion. The study examined only peripheral blood because the primary lesion, thyroid tissue, could not be accessed. The authors acknowledged the small sample size as a limitation that may reduce accuracy.

The sample's time point label, decoded: newly diagnosed GD, antithyroid drugs for less than 3 months. For both TCR sequencing and RNA sequencing, RNA was extracted from PBMCs using TRIzol. The diagnosis of Graves' disease was made according to American Thyroid Association guidelines. Patients were recruited from an endocrinology department in Xi'an, China. Each patient gave approximately 9.7 milliliters of peripheral blood, collected in an EDTA anticoagulant tube. Ficoll Paque Plus density gradient separation was used to isolate PBMCs, and no additional T cell sorting was done. An Agilent 2100 Bioanalyzer and agarose gel were used to check RNA quality, while a NanoDrop 2000 measured RNA concentration. Libraries were built with multiplex PCR. Sequencer: Illumina HiSeq 4000. CDR3 regions were amplified by Arm-PCR with iRepertoire HTBI primers to construct TCR beta libraries. Before sequencing, the PCR products went through gel purification. Concerning the study's data processing: Across samples, 60 to 80 TRBV and roughly 13 TRBJ segments were identified and used for gene usage analysis of CDR3 amino acid clonotypes. COPE and FqMerger were used to merge filtered high-quality paired reads into contigs. BLAST was used to align contigs to the IMGT TRBV, TRBD and TRBJ reference genes, and CDR3 was defined following IMGT. Any clonotype with a frequency above 0.1% was counted as a highly expanded clone. Shannon entropy served as the measure of repertoire diversity, while the Gini coefficient captured V-J evenness. A clonotype was considered public if more than one individual shared it. TCRdb applied fastp at Q25 and MiXCR to the public reads, then kept only in-frame beta chains. Identical CDR3 proteins give one entry, which carries the most common genes and DNA. What appears here as the V and J calls and clone size reflects TCRdb's work, not the paper's. In this sample the table shows some 560,000 distinct CDR3 sequences, roughly 16% of which occur a single time. Of the sample, just under 25% falls within the top ten clones.

CDR1 and CDR2 (SEHNR, FQNEAQ) derive from the germline V gene (reference sequence). The CDR3, from cysteine to phenylalanine, totals 13 residues. The read is trimmed to its CDR3 DNA, 39 bases read in frame from base 1. V is pared back by 3 bases and J by 4 bases, with 9 bases lying between the germline termini. This sample also appeared in a second study, on T cells in Graves' hyperthyroidism and ophthalmopathy. In that second paper, the authors write: Stable Graves' hyperthyroidism was defined as the absence of progression to ophthalmopathy over 18 months of follow-up. The hyperthyroidism patients were between 18 and 65 years old and newly diagnosed, with a disease duration of less than 2 months. Patients with uncontrolled infections, other autoimmune diseases, pregnancy or lactation were excluded. Diagnoses were based on clinical symptoms, serum thyroxine and TRAb, thyroid ultrasound and orbital computed tomography. The first round of RT-PCR for the TCR CDR3 was performed with the HTBI primer set and the Qiagen OneStep RT-PCR kit. Most expanded thyroid clonotypes (frequency above 0.001) were also found in blood, which suggests that blood repertoires may mirror thyroid immune responses. In cross-validation, a model built on a 13 V-J signature told ophthalmopathy apart from stable hyperthyroidism with approximately 90% sensitivity and around 84% specificity, and in testing the same model reached 80%/75%. In validation, the model predicted progression to ophthalmopathy a median of 6.5 months before onset, with roughly 71% sensitivity and nearly 75% specificity. To identify TCR V-J signatures that set the groups apart, the researchers used a discovery cohort of about a hundred patients, made up of roughly 40 with Graves' ophthalmopathy and about 60 with stable Graves' hyperthyroidism. Prospective prediction of ophthalmopathy was tested in an independent validation cohort consisting of some 20 hyperthyroidism patients and 15 or so patients who later progressed to ophthalmopathy. For training and testing, the approximately 92 patients in the discovery cohort were randomly divided in a 7:3 ratio. Thyroid tissue and blood T-cell repertoires from about six Graves' hyperthyroidism patients were also compared in the study. Once sampling was done, hyperthyroidism patients were given methimazole at a starting dose of 30 mg daily, whereas ophthalmopathy patients were given high-dose intravenous methylprednisolone. A second multiplex PCR round built the libraries, followed by size selection and purification. Libraries were sequenced paired-end with 100 bp reads on an Illumina HiSeq2000. SOAPnuke was used to process the raw data, throwing out any read that contained adapters or uncalled bases, had a mean Phred below 15, or lacked an exact constant-primer or identifier match. High-quality paired reads were merged with COPE v1.2.5, and unique nucleotide sequences were defined as clonotypes. MiTCR v1.1 was used to align clonotypes to the IMGT TRBV, TRBD and TRBJ reference segments. Only V-J combinations with frequency above 0.0001, covering 99% to 99.2% of repertoires, were analysed. The TCS score was defined as the ratio of F50 (clonal expansion) to E x V (chaos), calculated using BLOSUM62-based TCRdist between CDR3 peptides within each V-J. Welch's t-statistics and random forest reduced fewer than 550 V-J features to 13, which were used in a naive Bayes classifier (R e1071). Sample size was not statistically predetermined, and blinding of investigators to group allocation was not performed. The paper describes TCR Vbeta CDR3 sequencing of fewer than 150 peripheral blood samples, made up of 43 ophthalmopathy patients, around 78 hyperthyroidism patients and 17 progressor patients.

The chain links TRBV7-9 with TRBJ1-2, with no confident D gene call. The sequencing used peripheral blood mononuclear cells (PBMCs), collected at new diagnosis, from a patient treated with antithyroid drugs. This receptor was identified in a woman aged 35-65 years with Graves disease. Donor details come from another sample of the same person, matched by shared clones. This receptor carries the CDR3 CASSFNSPYGYTF. The DNA sequence is given as TGTGCCAGCAGCTTCAACAGCCCCTATGGCTACACCTTC.